The text below deals with one T cell receptor (beta chain). Its target is not known. The sample originates from a study of shared clonotypes between healthy human individuals. Findings of the study overall: Larger estimated richness was generally seen in naive subsets than in memory subsets. Among non-shared clonotypes, generation probabilities were lower than among those shared by all four donors.

TCRdb keeps only in-frame clones here, not all; method: immunoSEQ multiplex PCR. The profile shows about 1 million clones, about 75% of them singletons. This CDR3 spans 15 amino acids. Germline loops: CDR1 MGHDK, CDR2 SYGVNS. Trimming removed 3 bases from V and 4 bases from J, with 12 bases in between. The sequence came from a man between 18 and 35 years old in good health. Sequenced sample: memory CD4+ T cells sorted from blood. Subset defined: CD45RA-negative fraction. This chain links TRBV25-1 with TRBJ2-2; D perhaps matches TRBD2 (6 bases). CDR3 DNA sequence: TGTGCCAGCAGTGACCCGGGAGTCAGCACCGGGGAGCTGTTTTTT. It codes for CASSDPGVSTGELFF.